In this sample, the clone carrying this T cell receptor beta chain turned up many times. Its antigen is as yet unknown. Trimming took off 6 bases at V and 4 bases at J, with 12 bases between the two ends. The CDR3 is 13 residues long. The data stem from a study of identical twins. TCRdb recomputed calls from the 5' RACE reads with MiXCR, one row per CDR3 protein. The table records under 400,000 distinct CDR3 sequences, approximately 8.7% of them present only once. Findings and limits, study-wide: Cord blood beta clonotypes that were abundant carried fewer insertions, and memory repertoires showed no such trend. Monozygotic twins shared more out-of-frame TCR alpha than recombination models predicted. Instead of following the same donors, the conclusions were based on cross-sectional statistical analysis. Out-of-frame beta sequences exhibited a weaker degree of excess twin sharing.

This receptor was obtained from a woman aged 45-65 years in good health. This sequence joins TRBV12-3 or TRBV12-4 and TRBJ1-2; possible D gene TRBD1, 5 bases. The sequencing sample was made of naive T cells sorted from blood. The CDR3 bases are TGTGCCAGCAGCCGACAGAATGGCTATGGCTACACCTTC. It codes for CASSRQNGYGYTF.